Sequencing of this T cell receptor (beta chain) was carried out in a study of blood T cell repertoires in COVID-19. Background on the study: The cDNA or gDNA used as material had been derived from T cells, B-cell-depleted T cells, or PBMCs.

In the original processing: Reference gene primer amplification gave nucleated cell count estimates. Assay used: immunoSEQ multiplex PCR; TCRdb lists only in-frame clones, some missing. That table supplies the V and J calls and clone size; D and trimming were determined from the DNA. The sample contains roughly 140,000 clones, roughly 88% of which appear only once. Losses at the gene ends were 5 bases for V and 7 bases for J; bases not matched to a gene: 9. The CDR3 runs 14 residues. The V gene's germline CDR1 is SGHAT and CDR2 FQNNGV. This clone came up once. Sequencing was performed on peripheral blood. The TCR was taken from a woman aged 50 to 60 in a cohort sampled during active or convalescent COVID-19. The gene calls are TRBV11-2 and TRBJ1-2, with TRBD1 matching 8 bases. The CDR3 DNA follows: TGTGCCAGCAGCCCCGGGACAGGACTTCGTGGCTACACCTTC. Encoded protein: CASSPGTGLRGYTF.